A single sample is the source of the 23 T cell receptor beta chains below, sequenced in a study of blood T cells in healthy people across ages. With a J-beta primer mix and a sample-barcoded 5' primer, a second PCR ran roughly 7 to 11 cycles. TCRdb re-derived calls from the 5' RACE reads in MiXCR, one entry per CDR3 protein. The sample holds over a million distinct CDR3 sequences; roughly 60% are singletons and the top ten take about 6.7%. The sequencing sample was made of blood. The receptors originated from a man aged 18 to 35 in good health.

The chain joins TRBV20-1 to TRBJ2-7; maybe TRBD2 (7 bases). The CDR3 contains 16 residues. Trimming shortened V by 6 bases and J by 6 bases, and 27 bases separated the two germline ends. Germline values: CDR1 DFQATT, CDR2 SNEGSKA (reference sequence). The CDR3 DNA sequence: TGCAGTGCCTACTGGACAGCCGGGACTACGTTTGGCGAGCAGTACTTC. It translates to CSAYWTAGTTFGEQYF.

The V gene is TRBV12-3 or TRBV12-4, the J gene TRBJ2-2; tentatively, D is TRBD1 (5 bases). The ends were cut back, 4 bases at V and 4 bases at J, with 13 bases in the middle. The CDR3 is made up of 15 amino acids. The CDR3 DNA reads TGTGCCAGCAGTTCAGGGTGGCCAGGCACCGGGGAGCTGTTTTTT. Translating gives CASSSGWPGTGELFF.

This chain joins TRBV6-6 and TRBJ1-4; TRBD1 might be the D (5 bases). Trimming cost V 10 bases and J 4 bases, with 22 bases left between them. The CDR3 covers 16 residues. Germline CDR1 is MNHNY and CDR2 is SVGAGI (reference sequence). The CDR3 DNA is TGTGCCATCTCTTCCGGGAATCTAGGGGTTAATGAAAAACTGTTTTTT. The encoded protein is CAISSGNLGVNEKLFF.

This clonotype was picked up a small number of times. The chain carries TRBV4-3 and TRBJ2-7, with 8 bases lining up with TRBD1. The CDR3 runs to 14 residues. From germline, CDR1 is LGHNA and CDR2 YSLEER. Trimming removed 4 bases from V and 4 bases from J; junction bases left unmatched: 6. CDR3 amino acids: CASSRGQGGYEQYF. The CDR3 DNA is TGCGCCAGCAGCCGAGGACAGGGTGGGTACGAGCAGTACTTC.

V and J are TRBV4-1 and TRBJ2-5, with TRBD2 identical over 12 bases. The J segment lost 5 bases and the V segment lost 8 bases, leaving 3 bases of the junction unmatched. The CDR3 has 13 residues. Germline values: CDR1 MGHRA, CDR2 YSYEKL. DNA of the CDR3: TGCGCCAGCGCTAGCGGGAGGGTGGAGACCCAGTACTTC. Residues: CASASGRVETQYF.

The rearrangement uses TRBV12-3 or TRBV12-4 and TRBJ2-7; D is uncertain. The germline V and J ends were trimmed by 0 bases and 2 bases, with 8 bases remaining between them. This CDR3 spans 14 amino acids. The CDR3 protein is CASSLALHTYEQYF. CDR3 nucleotides: TGTGCCAGCAGTTTAGCCCTCCACACCTACGAGCAGTACTTC.

The V call is TRBV9, the J call TRBJ2-3; TRBD1 matches at 7 bases. The length of the CDR3 is 15 residues. Germline values: CDR1 SGDLS, CDR2 YYNGEE. V dropped 3 bases and J dropped 2; count of bases not matched to a gene: 6. In DNA, the CDR3 is TGTGCCAGCAGCGCGACAGGGTATCACACAGATACGCAGTATTTT. This codes for CASSATGYHTDTQYF.

A single count supports this clonotype. The J gene is TRBJ2-3, the V gene TRBV12-3 or TRBV12-4; 11 bases match TRBD2. The J segment lost 6 bases and the V segment lost 6 bases, leaving 8 bases of the junction unmatched. The CDR3 length is 15 residues. The CDR3 bases are TGTGCCAGCAGCTTAACTACTAGCGGGAGTGATACGCAGTATTTT. It encodes CASSLTTSGSDTQYF.

This clonotype was counted between two and nine times. The rearrangement links TRBV7-2 to TRBJ2-3; 9 positions match TRBD1. J gave up 5 bases and V 0 bases, and 3 bases lay outside the gene matches. Per the germline V gene, CDR1 is SGHTA and CDR2 is FQGNSA. The CDR3 consists of 15 residues. Written as DNA, the CDR3 is TGTGCCAGCAGCTTAGCGGGGACAGGGAAAGATACGCAGTATTTT. This codes for CASSLAGTGKDTQYF.

This rearrangement joins TRBV14 to TRBJ2-1; 12 bases line up with TRBD2. The CDR3 is made up of 16 amino acids. Germline lookup yields CDR1 SGHDN and CDR2 FVKESK. The J segment lost 6 bases and the V segment lost 4 bases, leaving 7 bases of the junction unmatched. CDR3: CASSPRLAGEGNEQFF. Here the CDR3 DNA reads TGTGCCAGCAGCCCCAGACTAGCGGGAGAAGGCAATGAGCAGTTCTTC.

This chain uses TRBV27 with TRBJ2-5; the D is unclear. Trimming left V 2 bases short and J 11 bases short, with 15 bases between. Germline V gives CDR1 MNHEY, CDR2 SMNVEV (reference sequence). The CDR3 contains 13 residues. CDR3 sequence reads: CASSLGKVNEQYF. CDR3 coding DNA: TGTGCCAGCAGTTTAGGCAAAGTGAATGAGCAGTACTTC.

This chain uses TRBV12-3 or TRBV12-4 with TRBJ2-7; 7 bases match TRBD2. There are 17 residues in the CDR3. The J segment lost 2 bases and the V segment lost 5 bases, leaving 15 bases of the junction unmatched. The CDR3 region has the DNA TGTGCCAGCAGTCCTCTTAGGGGCGGGAGAAATCCCTACGAGCAGTACTTC. It specifies CASSPLRGGRNPYEQYF.

V gene TRBV4-2 combines with J gene TRBJ2-7; 11 bases are shared with TRBD2. This CDR3 is built from 14 residues. Germline-derived CDR1 and CDR2 are LGHNA and YNFKEQ. Trimming removed 0 bases from V and 8 bases from J; junction bases left unmatched: 3. The CDR3 DNA sequence: TGTGCCAGCAGCCAAGATCTAGCGGGAGGTAAGCAGTACTTC. This sequence encodes CASSQDLAGGKQYF.

As DNA, the CDR3 is TGCAGTGCAAGTCGTCCGGGAGCTTTCGAGCAGTACTTC. It specifies CSASRPGAFEQYF. The chain employs TRBV20-1 and TRBJ2-5, with D perhaps matching TRBD2 (6 bases). The end of the DNA aligns better with TRBJ2-7, so the J call may be wrong. This CDR3 comprises 13 residues. The germline CDR1 and CDR2 sequences are DFQATT and SNEGSKA (reference sequence).

V is TRBV4-3 and J is TRBJ2-1, with 7 bases fitting TRBD1. The CDR3 length is 14 residues. The trim removed 3 bases at V and 7 bases at J, leaving 6 bases unmatched. Per germline, CDR1 LGHNA and CDR2 YSLEER. CDR3 nucleotide sequence: TGCGCCAGCAGCCAGCTACTCAGGGGGAATGAGCAGTTCTTC. Its translation: CASSQLLRGNEQFF.

This clonotype occurred a few times. V and J are TRBV28 and TRBJ2-5; 11 nucleotides match TRBD1. The end of the DNA fits TRBJ2-7 better, so the J call may be wrong. This CDR3 has 14 amino acids. Germline assignment: CDR1 MDHEN and CDR2 SYDVKM. The CDR3 DNA sequence: TGTGCCAGCAGTTTGGACAGGGGGCTCGGCGAGCAGTACTTC. Residues: CASSLDRGLGEQYF.

The V gene is TRBV5-1, the J gene TRBJ1-1; a weak D match, TRBD1 (5 bases). V dropped 4 bases and J dropped 6 bases, with 16 bases sitting between them. Germline lookup yields CDR1 SGHRS and CDR2 YFSETQ. The CDR3 covers 14 residues. DNA for the CDR3: TGCGCCAGCAGCCCCCAGGGTTTAAGGGCTGAAGCTTTCTTT. This translates into CASSPQGLRAEAFF.

The rearrangement links TRBV21-1 to TRBJ1-2; the table names TRBD1, a call not compared with the DNA. TRBV21-1 is an annotated pseudogene. This CDR3 comprises 14 residues. This chain's CDR3 is CASSKAPMGEGYTF. CDR3 DNA sequence: TGTGCCAGCAGCAAAGCTCCCATGGGGGAGGGCTACACCTTC.

The chain couples TRBV5-6 to TRBJ2-6, with D unresolved. Germline V gene data show CDR1 as SGHDT and CDR2 as YYEEEE. V was cut by 5 bases and J by 3 bases, with 12 bases left in between. The CDR3 spans 15 residues. CDR3 sequence (DNA): TGTGCCAGCAGTTTAAGACCGATTGGGGCCAACGTCCTGACTTTC. Residues: CASSLRPIGANVLTF.

This clonotype came up a few times. This chain links TRBV28 with TRBJ2-4, with D possibly matching TRBD1 (7 bases). The DNA end lines up better with TRBJ2-7; the J call may be wrong. The CDR3 covers 14 residues. The germline CDR1 and CDR2 sequences are MDHEN and SYDVKM. Here the CDR3 reads CASRRGDRAYEQYF. The CDR3 DNA reads as TGTGCCAGCAGAAGGGGGGACAGAGCCTACGAGCAGTACTTC.

In this sample, this clonotype turned up once. The gene calls are TRBV6-5 and TRBJ1-2, with D hard to call. The germline gives CDR1 MNHEY, CDR2 SVGAGI. The CDR3 contains 14 residues. Trimming took 6 bases from V and 5 from J, leaving 16 bases between them. The CDR3 DNA sequence: TGTGCCAGCAGCCTACGGCCCCACGGGTATGGCTACACCTTC. It encodes CASSLRPHGYGYTF.

The V gene is TRBV5-1, the J gene TRBJ2-7; the D gene could be TRBD1 or TRBD2 (5 bases each). Trimming stripped 0 bases from V and 0 bases from J, with 13 bases between. This CDR3 has 16 amino acids. Germline assignment: CDR1 SGHRS and CDR2 YFSETQ. The CDR3 DNA reads TGCGCCAGCAGCTTGGTCCCCGGGGCCATCTCCTACGAGCAGTACTTC. Translation: CASSLVPGAISYEQYF.

The chain is built from TRBV12-3 or TRBV12-4 and TRBJ2-7, with D perhaps matching TRBD1 (5 bases). V lost 6 bases to trimming and J lost 2 bases, with 17 bases between them. The CDR3 is 15 residues long. CDR3 residues: CASSYAQGAPYEQYF. As DNA, the CDR3 is TGTGCCAGCAGCTATGCCCAAGGGGCACCCTACGAGCAGTACTTC.